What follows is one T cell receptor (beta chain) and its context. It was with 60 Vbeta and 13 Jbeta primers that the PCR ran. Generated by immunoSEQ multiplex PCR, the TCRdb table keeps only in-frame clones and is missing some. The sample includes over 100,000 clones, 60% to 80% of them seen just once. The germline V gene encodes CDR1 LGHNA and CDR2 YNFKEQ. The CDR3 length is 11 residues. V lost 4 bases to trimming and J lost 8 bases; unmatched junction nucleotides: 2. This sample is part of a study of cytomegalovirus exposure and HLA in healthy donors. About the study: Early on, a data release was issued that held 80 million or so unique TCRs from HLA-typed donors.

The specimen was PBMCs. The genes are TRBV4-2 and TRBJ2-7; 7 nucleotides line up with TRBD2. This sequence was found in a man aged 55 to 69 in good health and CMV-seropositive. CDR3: CASSPGGQQYF. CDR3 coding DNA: TGTGCCAGCAGCCCGGGGGGACAGCAGTACTTC.